This T cell receptor (beta chain) appears in the sequencing data of a study of shared clonotypes between healthy human individuals. Assay used: immunoSEQ multiplex PCR; TCRdb lists only in-frame clones, some missing. The sample yields 950,000 to 1,100,000 clones, around 75% seen once. Sample: memory CD4+ T cells sorted from blood. Subset given: CD45RA-negative fraction. This TCR was recovered from a man in his late teens or twenties in good health.

The CDR3 loop is CAWGLKGLFGEKLFF. CDR3 nucleotides: TGTGCCTGGGGTCTCAAGGGTCTTTTTGGTGAAAAACTGTTTTTT. This chain uses TRBV30 with TRBJ1-4; no reliable D call. The CDR3 has 15 residues. Trimming took 5 bases from V and 7 from J, leaving 20 bases between them. In germline, CDR1 is GTSNPN, CDR2 SVGIG (reference sequence).